The 7 T cell receptor beta chains presented below share a single source sample, sequenced in a study of shared clonotypes between healthy human individuals. The data were produced by immunoSEQ multiplex PCR, yet TCRdb's version contains in-frame clones alone and is incomplete. The repertoire holds roughly 400,000 clones, with around 96% as singletons. The sequenced sample consisted of memory CD8+ T cells sorted from blood. The subset denotes: CD45RO+ cells pooled with CCR7-negative TemRA cells. The source of these receptors is a man aged 25-40 years in good health.

The rearrangement joins TRBV10-1 to TRBJ2-2; D unclear. The CDR3 length is 12 residues. The V gene's germline CDR1 is WNHNN and CDR2 SYGVQD (reference sequence). The V end lost 6 bases, the J end lost 5 bases, and 7 bases lay between the germline ends. CDR3 DNA sequence: TGCGCCAGCAGAGGGATTACCGGGGAGCTGTTTTTT. Protein product: CASRGITGELFF.

The chain carries TRBV5-8 and TRBJ2-1; 9 bases are shared with TRBD2. The CDR3 covers 19 residues. The germline CDR1 and CDR2 sequences are SGHTS and YDEGEE. The V and J ends lost 6 bases and 0 bases, in that order; junction bases with no gene match: 16. The CDR3 DNA reads TGTGCCAGCACGGGATCGGAACTAGCGGGTTCTTTCTCCTACAATGAGCAGTTCTTC. Its protein product is CASTGSELAGSFSYNEQFF.

With respect to this clone: Other nucleotide sequences from this sample produce the same CDR3. The chain employs TRBV4-1 and TRBJ2-5; 8 bases align to TRBD2. V trimming: 4 bases; J trimming: 2 bases; junction bases outside the gene matches: 3. The CDR3 totals 14 residues. CDR1 is MGHRA, CDR2 YSYEKL, per germline. DNA for the CDR3: TGCGCCAGCAGCCCCGGGGGGGCTCAAGAGACCCAGTACTTC. Amino acids: CASSPGGAQETQYF.

V and J are TRBV6-5 and TRBJ2-7; tentatively, D is TRBD2 (7 bases). CDR1 and CDR2 (germline): MNHEY, SVGAGI. The CDR3 spans 11 residues. Trimming removed 8 bases at V and 6 bases at J, with 11 bases between. In DNA form, the CDR3 reads TGTGCCAGCGGAAGGGGGGGCGAGCAGTACTTC. It is translated as CASGRGGEQYF.

The rearrangement joins TRBV5-4 to TRBJ1-2; D is ambiguous. Germline V lookup: CDR1 SGHNT, CDR2 YYREEE (reference sequence). V lost 5 bases, J lost 8 bases, and 16 bases lay in between. The CDR3 covers 13 residues. This CDR3 reads CASRLQGILGYTF. The CDR3, as DNA: TGTGCCAGCAGACTGCAAGGGATCCTAGGCTACACCTTC.

This chain uses TRBV4-2 with TRBJ2-3; 9 nucleotides match TRBD2. The CDR3 spans 17 residues. Per the germline V gene, CDR1 is LGHNA and CDR2 is YNFKEQ. Losses at the gene ends were 3 bases for V and 3 bases for J; bases not matched to a gene: 10. CDR3 coding DNA: TGTGCCAGCAGCCATCAAGATAGCGGGAGTAGAACAGATACGCAGTATTTT. It translates to CASSHQDSGSRTDTQYF.

This chain joins TRBV27 and TRBJ2-6; possible D gene TRBD1, 5 bases. The CDR3 is 17 amino acids. The germline V and J ends were trimmed by 5 bases and 3 bases, with 17 bases remaining between them. The germline CDR1 and CDR2 sequences are MNHEY and SMNVEV (reference sequence). The CDR3 protein is CASSPNLLRGGANVLTF. In DNA form, the CDR3 reads TGTGCCAGCAGTCCTAACCTTCTTAGGGGTGGGGCCAACGTCCTGACTTTC.